At least ten counts were recorded for the clone carrying this T cell receptor beta chain. Its specificity is unknown. This record comes from a study of T cells in Graves' hyperthyroidism and ophthalmopathy. Across the whole study: Peripheral blood was acquired at first diagnosis, ahead of any therapy whatsoever.

Study outcomes and limitations: The model made its ophthalmopathy prediction, and onset followed a median 6.5 months later. Most thyroid-expanded clonotypes above 0.001 were also found in blood.

The authors deemed Graves' hyperthyroidism stable absent ophthalmopathy progression within 18 months. TCR beta CDR3 regions were amplified from RNA. Primed by the HTBI set, a first-round RT-PCR was run on the TCR CDR3. TCRdb reanalysed the multiplex PCR reads using MiXCR and keeps one entry per CDR3 protein. Of more than 500,000 distinct CDR3 sequences listed, around 15% are singletons. Germline values: CDR1 MNHEY, CDR2 SMNVEV (reference sequence). The CDR3 is 13 amino acids. V gave up 8 bases and J gave up 4 bases; unmatched junction bases: 3. The chain links TRBV27 to TRBJ2-3; 10 nucleotides agree with TRBD2. The material sequenced was blood. The sequence was obtained from a woman between 25 and 40 years old with Graves' hyperthyroidism. The CDR3 sequence: CASGGTSADTQYF. The CDR3 DNA is TGTGCCAGCGGAGGGACTAGCGCAGATACGCAGTATTTT.